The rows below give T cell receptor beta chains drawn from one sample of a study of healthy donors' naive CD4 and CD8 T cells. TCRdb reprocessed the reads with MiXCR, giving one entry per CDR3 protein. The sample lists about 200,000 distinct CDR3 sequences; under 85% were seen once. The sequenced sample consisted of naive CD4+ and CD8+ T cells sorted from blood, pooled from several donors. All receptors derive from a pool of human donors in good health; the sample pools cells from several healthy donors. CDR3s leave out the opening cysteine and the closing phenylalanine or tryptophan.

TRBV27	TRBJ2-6	ASSLGPPPGANVLT
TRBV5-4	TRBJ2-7	ASSFDGSSYEQY
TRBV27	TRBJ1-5	ASSSPQYSNQPQH
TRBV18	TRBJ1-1	ASSPQEENTEAF
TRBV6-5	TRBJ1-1	ASSYGVLSTEAF
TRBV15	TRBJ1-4	ATSGPRDGEKLF
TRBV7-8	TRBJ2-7	ASSLSTSVRVGEQY
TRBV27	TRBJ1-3	ASSLSRTSGNTIY
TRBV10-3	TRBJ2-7	AMKRGSAYEQY
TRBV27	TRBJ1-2	ASSPTGVVGYT
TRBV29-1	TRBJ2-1	SAGNYNEQF
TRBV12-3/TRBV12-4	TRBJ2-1	ASSFWGNEQF
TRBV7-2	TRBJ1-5	ASSLDGGGSNQPQH
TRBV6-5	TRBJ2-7	ASSYGLGLAGAYEQY
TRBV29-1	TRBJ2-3	SVVGPQVTDTQY
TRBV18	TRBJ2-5	ASSTGRRGASRETQY
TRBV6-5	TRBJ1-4	ASSYRGQGEKLF
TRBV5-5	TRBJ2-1	ASSISGTGSYNEQF
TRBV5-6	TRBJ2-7	ASSPRDRITYEQY
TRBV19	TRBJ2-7	ASSPGRNYEQY
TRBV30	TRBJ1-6	AWIHTGNSPLH
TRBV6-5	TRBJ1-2	ASSLTPTGSYGYT
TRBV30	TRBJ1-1	ARSGPGRAF
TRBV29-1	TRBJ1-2	SVITGTGEDGYT
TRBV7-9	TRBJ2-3	ASRNKGASDTQY
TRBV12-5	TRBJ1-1	ASSNAGPEAF
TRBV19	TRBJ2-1	ASSVTGLPYNEQF
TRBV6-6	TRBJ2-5	ASSYFDGETQY
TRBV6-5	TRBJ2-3	ASSYSYPAGGSTDTQY
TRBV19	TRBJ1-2	ASTFWSAGNGYT
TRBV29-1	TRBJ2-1	SVPRRLAGVEQF
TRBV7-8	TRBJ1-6	ASSLAGNSPLH
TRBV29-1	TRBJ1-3	SVERSGEGNTIY
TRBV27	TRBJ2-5	ASSLRGREETQY
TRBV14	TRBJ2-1	ASSQDPVREQF
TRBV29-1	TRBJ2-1	SVELAGAGAYNEQF
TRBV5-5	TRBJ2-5	ASSQWIQETQY
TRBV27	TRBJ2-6	ASRPEGTGMFSGANVLT
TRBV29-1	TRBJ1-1	SVCWEGDAEAF
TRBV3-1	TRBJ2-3	ASSPGTSGRGTQY
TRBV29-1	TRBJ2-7	SVETGSYEQY
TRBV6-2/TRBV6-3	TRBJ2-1	ASSLAGRYNEQF
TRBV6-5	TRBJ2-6	ASSFRGRAGANVLT
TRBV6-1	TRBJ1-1	ASTSGDRMGEAF